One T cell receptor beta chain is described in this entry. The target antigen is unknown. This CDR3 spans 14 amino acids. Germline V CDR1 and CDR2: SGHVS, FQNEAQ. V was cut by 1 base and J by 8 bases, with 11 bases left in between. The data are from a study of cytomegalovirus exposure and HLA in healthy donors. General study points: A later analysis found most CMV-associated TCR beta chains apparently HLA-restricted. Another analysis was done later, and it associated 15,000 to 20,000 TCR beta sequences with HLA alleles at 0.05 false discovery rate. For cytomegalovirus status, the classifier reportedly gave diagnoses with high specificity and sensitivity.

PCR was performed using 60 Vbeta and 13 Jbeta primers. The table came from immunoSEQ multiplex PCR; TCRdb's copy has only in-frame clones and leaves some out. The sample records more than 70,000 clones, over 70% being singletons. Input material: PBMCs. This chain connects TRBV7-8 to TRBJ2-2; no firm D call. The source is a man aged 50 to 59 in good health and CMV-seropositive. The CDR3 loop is CASSLGFVGGELFF. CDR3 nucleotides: TGTGCCAGCAGCTTAGGGTTCGTCGGTGGGGAGCTGTTTTTT.